This T cell receptor (beta chain) derives from a study of cytomegalovirus exposure and HLA in healthy donors. The PCR had 60 Vbeta and 13 Jbeta primers. Some clones are missing from TCRdb's copy, which holds only in-frame ones; the method was immunoSEQ multiplex PCR. The sample lists over 90,000 clones, approximately 82% occurring once. Germline-derived CDR1 and CDR2 are MGHDK and SYGVNS. The CDR3 is made up of 17 amino acids. Trimming removed 2 bases at V and 0 bases at J, with 14 bases between. This clone was picked up one time. The clonotype comes from a middle-aged man in good health and CMV-seronegative. This chain connects TRBV25-1 to TRBJ2-1; D is unclear. The sequencing sample was made of PBMCs. Here the CDR3 DNA reads TGTGCCAGCAGTGAAGATTATGGCCCCAGCTCCTACAATGAGCAGTTCTTC. Its translation is CASSEDYGPSSYNEQFF.